This paragraph covers one T cell receptor (beta chain) sequence. The record originates from a study of blood T cell repertoires in COVID-19. Germline V gene sequence: CDR1 SGHNT, CDR2 YENEEA. This CDR3 is built from 15 residues. Trimming cost V 1 base and J 6 bases, with 12 bases left between them. The assay was immunoSEQ multiplex PCR, and TCRdb's table has in-frame clones only and misses some. This table has roughly 160,000 clones, less than 90% appearing once. The origin of this receptor is a woman aged 50 to 65 who had recovered from COVID-19. The specimen was PBMCs or T cells enriched from blood (not recorded which). The V and J genes are TRBV11-3 and TRBJ2-2; no definite D call. In DNA form, the CDR3 reads TGTGCCAGCAGCTTAGGGCAATTCGAGGCCGGGGAGCTGTTTTTT. This codes for CASSLGQFEAGELFF.